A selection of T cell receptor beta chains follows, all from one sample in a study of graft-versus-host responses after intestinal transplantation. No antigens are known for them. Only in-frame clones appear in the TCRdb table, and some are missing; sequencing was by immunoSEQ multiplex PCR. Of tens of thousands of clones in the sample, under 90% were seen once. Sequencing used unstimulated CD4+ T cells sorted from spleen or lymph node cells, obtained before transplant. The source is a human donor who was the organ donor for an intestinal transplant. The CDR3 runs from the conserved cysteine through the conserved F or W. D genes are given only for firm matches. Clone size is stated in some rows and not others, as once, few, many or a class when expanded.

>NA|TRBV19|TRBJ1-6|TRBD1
CASSGQVLDNSPLHF
TGTGCCAGTAGTGGACAGGTATTGGATAATTCACCCCTCCACTTT
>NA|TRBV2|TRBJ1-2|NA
CASRDSNYYGYTF
TGTGCCAGCAGGGACAGCAATTACTATGGCTACACCTTC
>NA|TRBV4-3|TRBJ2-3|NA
CASSQVGKAGEDTQYF
TGCGCCAGCAGCCAAGTTGGTAAGGCAGGGGAAGATACGCAGTATTTT
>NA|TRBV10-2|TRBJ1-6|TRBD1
CASRVSDRGSDSPLHF
TGCGCCAGCAGGGTATCGGACAGGGGGTCCGATTCACCCCTCCACTTT
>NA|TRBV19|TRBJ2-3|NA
CASIPTGEGDTQYF
TGTGCCAGTATCCCGACAGGGGAGGGAGATACGCAGTATTTT
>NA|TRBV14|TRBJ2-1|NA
CASSRLASLYNEQFF
TGTGCCAGCAGCAGACTCGCGTCCCTGTACAATGAGCAGTTCTTC
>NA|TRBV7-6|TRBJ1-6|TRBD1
CASSLALEGGRFAPLHF
TGTGCCAGCAGCTTAGCTCTTGAAGGGGGCAGGTTTGCACCCCTCCACTTT
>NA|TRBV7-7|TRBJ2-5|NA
CASSPGLPGETQYF
TGTGCTAGCAGTCCTGGACTCCCGGGAGAGACCCAGTACTTC
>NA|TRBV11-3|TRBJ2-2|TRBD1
CASSFAGQGAGELFF
TGTGCCAGCAGCTTCGCGGGACAGGGAGCCGGGGAGCTGTTTTTT
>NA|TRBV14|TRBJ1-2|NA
CASSQVFGGAYGYTF
TGTGCCAGCAGCCAAGTTTTTGGAGGGGCCTATGGCTACACCTTC
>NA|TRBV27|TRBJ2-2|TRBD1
CASRSGGAGTGELFF
TGTGCCAGCAGGTCAGGGGGCGCGGGCACCGGGGAGCTGTTTTTT
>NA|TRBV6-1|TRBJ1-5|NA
CASSEPGSLRPQHF
TGTGCCAGCAGTGAACCAGGGTCCCTAAGGCCCCAGCATTTT
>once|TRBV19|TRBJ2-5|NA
CASSIGLTGKETQYF
TGTGCCAGTAGTATAGGATTAACAGGGAAAGAGACCCAGTACTTC
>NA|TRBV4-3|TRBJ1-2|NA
CASSQESRGYGYTF
TGCGCCAGCAGCCAAGAATCAAGAGGCTATGGCTACACCTTC
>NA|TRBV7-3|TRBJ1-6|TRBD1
CASSLRQGAGTPLHF
TGTGCCAGCAGCTTAAGACAGGGGGCAGGGACACCCCTCCACTTT
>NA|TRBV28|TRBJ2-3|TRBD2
CASSVGGARPDTQYF
TGTGCCAGCAGTGTCGGGGGGGCCAGACCAGATACGCAGTATTTT
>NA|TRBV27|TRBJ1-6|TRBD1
CASSLSRDRRVNSPLHF
TGTGCCAGCAGTTTATCGCGGGACAGGCGGGTGAATTCACCCCTCCACTTT
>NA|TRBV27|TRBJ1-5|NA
CASSKAGAVQPQHF
TGTGCCAGCAGTAAAGCAGGGGCGGTTCAGCCCCAGCATTTT
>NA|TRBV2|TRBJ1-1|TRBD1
CASSRQGYTEAFF
TGTGCCAGCAGTCGACAGGGATACACTGAAGCTTTCTTT
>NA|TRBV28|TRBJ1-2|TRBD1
CASSLRGRSGNYGYTF
TGTGCCAGCAGCCTCAGGGGGCGGTCTGGTAACTATGGCTACACCTTC
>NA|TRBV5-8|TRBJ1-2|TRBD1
CASSLPRDRGSRGYTF
TGTGCCAGCAGCTTACCCCGGGACAGGGGGTCTCGTGGCTACACCTTC
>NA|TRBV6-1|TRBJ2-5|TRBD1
CASSEQAGGGGETQYF
TGTGCCAGCAGTGAACAGGCAGGGGGCGGAGGAGAGACCCAGTACTTC
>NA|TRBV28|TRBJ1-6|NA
CASSPTQGSLSYNSPLHF
TGTGCCAGCAGTCCGACTCAGGGGTCTCTCTCCTATAATTCACCCCTCCACTTT
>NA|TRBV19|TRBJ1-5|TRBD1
CATLSGTGTYSNQPQHF
TGTGCCACCTTATCCGGGACAGGGACTTATAGCAATCAGCCCCAGCATTTT
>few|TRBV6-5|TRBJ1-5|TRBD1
CASGQGQGMDQPQHF
TGTGCCAGCGGGCAAGGACAGGGAATGGATCAGCCCCAGCATTTT
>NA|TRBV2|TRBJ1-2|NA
CASREYTGLNYGYTF
TGTGCCAGCAGGGAGTATACAGGGTTAAACTATGGCTACACCTTC
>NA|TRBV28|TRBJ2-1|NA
CASSLGGLNYNEQFF
TGTGCCAGCAGTTTAGGTGGACTGAACTACAATGAGCAGTTCTTC
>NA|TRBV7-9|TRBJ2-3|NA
CASSHRQFSDTQYF
TGTGCCAGCAGCCATCGACAGTTTTCGGATACGCAGTATTTT
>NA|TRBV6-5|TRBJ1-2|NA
CASSYLGQGYGYTF
TGTGCCAGCAGTTACTTAGGCCAGGGGTATGGCTACACCTTC
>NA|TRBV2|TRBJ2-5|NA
CASRQGGETQYF
TGTGCCAGCAGACAGGGAGGGGAGACCCAGTACTTC
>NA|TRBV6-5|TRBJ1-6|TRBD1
CASSLGQGNSPLHF
TGTGCCAGCAGCCTGGGACAGGGGAATTCACCCCTCCACTTT
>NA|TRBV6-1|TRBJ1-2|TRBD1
CASRPDREDYTF
TGTGCCAGCAGACCGGACAGGGAGGACTACACCTTC
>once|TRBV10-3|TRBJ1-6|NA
CAISDSGGVNSPLHF
TGTGCCATCAGTGATTCGGGCGGGGTTAATTCACCCCTCCACTTT
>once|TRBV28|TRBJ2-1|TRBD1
CASSLAQGARNEQFF
TGTGCCAGCAGTTTGGCACAGGGGGCGCGCAATGAGCAGTTCTTC
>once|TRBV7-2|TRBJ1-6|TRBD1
CASSLGQGSYNSPLHF
TGTGCCAGCAGCTTAGGACAGGGCTCCTATAATTCACCCCTCCACTTT
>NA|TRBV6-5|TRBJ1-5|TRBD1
CASSRDRVTNQPQHF
TGTGCCAGCAGCAGGGACAGGGTGACGAATCAGCCCCAGCATTTT
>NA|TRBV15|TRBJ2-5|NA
CATSSGGETQYF
TGTGCCACCAGCAGCGGCGGGGAGACCCAGTACTTC
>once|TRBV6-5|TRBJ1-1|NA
CASSYFGGANTEAFF
TGTGCCAGCAGTTACTTCGGGGGGGCCAACACTGAAGCTTTCTTT
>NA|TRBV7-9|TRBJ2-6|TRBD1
CASSPGRGPGANVLTF
TGTGCCAGCAGCCCCGGCAGGGGGCCTGGGGCCAACGTCCTGACTTTC
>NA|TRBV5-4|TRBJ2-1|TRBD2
CASSLGPSGYNEQFF
TGTGCCAGCAGCTTGGGCCCTAGCGGCTACAATGAGCAGTTCTTC
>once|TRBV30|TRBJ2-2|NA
CAWTPLGVGELFF
TGTGCCTGGACCCCCCTCGGGGTCGGGGAGCTGTTTTTT
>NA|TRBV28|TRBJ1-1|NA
CASSLLAGEQITEAFF
TGTGCCAGCAGTTTATTGGCAGGGGAACAAATTACTGAAGCTTTCTTT
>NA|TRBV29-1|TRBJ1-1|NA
CSVEASGTSTEAFF
TGCAGCGTTGAAGCTTCGGGGACTAGCACTGAAGCTTTCTTT
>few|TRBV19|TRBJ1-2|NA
CASSRRTVQNYGYTF
TGTGCCAGTAGTAGACGGACAGTCCAGAACTATGGCTACACCTTC